The following is a T cell receptor beta chain sequence with its context. This entry belongs to a study of T cell changes during pregnancy in multiple sclerosis. TCRdb keeps only in-frame clones here, not all; method: immunoSEQ multiplex PCR. The table includes about 42,000 clones, approximately 92% detected once. The sequencing here drew on CD4+ T cells from peripheral blood mononuclear cells, taken in the second trimester of pregnancy. The sequence derives from a female donor in good health, enrolled as a control in a pregnancy study.

The CDR3 nucleotides read TGTGCCAGCAGTGATCAGGGAGGACGAGGGCAGTACTTC. Protein: CASSDQGGRGQYF. The V gene is TRBV25-1, the J gene TRBJ2-5; tentative D call: TRBD2 (6 bases). CDR1 and CDR2 from the germline V gene are MGHDK and SYGVNS. This CDR3 is built from 13 residues. V lost 3 bases to trimming and J lost 11 bases, with 16 bases between them.